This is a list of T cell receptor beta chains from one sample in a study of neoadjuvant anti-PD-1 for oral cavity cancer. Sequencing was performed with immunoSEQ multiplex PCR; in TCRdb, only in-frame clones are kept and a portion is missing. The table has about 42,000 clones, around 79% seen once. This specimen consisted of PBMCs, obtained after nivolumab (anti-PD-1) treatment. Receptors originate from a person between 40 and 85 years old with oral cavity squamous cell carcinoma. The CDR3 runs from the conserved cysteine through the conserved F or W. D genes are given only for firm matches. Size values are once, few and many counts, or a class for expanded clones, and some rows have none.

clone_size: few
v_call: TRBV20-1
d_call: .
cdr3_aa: CSARAPPQSFF

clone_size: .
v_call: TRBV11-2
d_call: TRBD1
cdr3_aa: CASSQDRDREQFF

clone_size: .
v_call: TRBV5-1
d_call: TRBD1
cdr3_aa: CASSLLGGAGGELFF

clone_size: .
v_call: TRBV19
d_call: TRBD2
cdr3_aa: CASSIGAAGTTDTQYF

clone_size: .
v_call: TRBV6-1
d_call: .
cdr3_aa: CASKITGFNQPQHF

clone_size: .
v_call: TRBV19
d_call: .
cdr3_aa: CASSMDHGHTYEQYF

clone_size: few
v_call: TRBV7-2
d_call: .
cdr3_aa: CASSFNSPLHF

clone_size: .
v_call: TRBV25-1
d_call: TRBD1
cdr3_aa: CASSARDRVGQPQHF

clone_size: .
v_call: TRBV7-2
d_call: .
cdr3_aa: CASSKGPRRNTGELFF

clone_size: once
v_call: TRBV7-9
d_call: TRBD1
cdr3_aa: CASSPGQATEAFF

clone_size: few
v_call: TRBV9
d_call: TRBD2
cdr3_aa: CASSVDGRASNEQFF

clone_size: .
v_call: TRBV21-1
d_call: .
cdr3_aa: CASSNLTGRGEQFF

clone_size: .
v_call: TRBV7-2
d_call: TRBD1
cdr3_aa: CASSLGQGHYGYTF

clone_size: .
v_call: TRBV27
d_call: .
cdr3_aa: CASSSFQERTSYNSPLHF

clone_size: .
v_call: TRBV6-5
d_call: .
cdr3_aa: CASSTDSLNQPQHF

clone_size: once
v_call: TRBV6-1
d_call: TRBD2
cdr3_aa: CASGTSGMSYEQYF

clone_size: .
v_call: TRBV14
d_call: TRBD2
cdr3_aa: CASSHSAGGSNEQFF

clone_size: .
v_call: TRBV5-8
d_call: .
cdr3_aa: CASSHRRNTGELFF

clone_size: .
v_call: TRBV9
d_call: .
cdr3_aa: CASTGGGGSAYNEQFF

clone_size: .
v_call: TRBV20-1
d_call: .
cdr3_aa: CSATEGRGYTF

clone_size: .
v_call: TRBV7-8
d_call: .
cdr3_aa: CASSLDGGGYGYTF

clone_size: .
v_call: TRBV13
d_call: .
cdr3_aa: CASTGNLYEQYF

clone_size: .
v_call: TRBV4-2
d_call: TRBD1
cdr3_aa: CASTLSLGDSQPQHF

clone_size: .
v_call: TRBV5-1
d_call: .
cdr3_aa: CASSPDGPLGVEQYF

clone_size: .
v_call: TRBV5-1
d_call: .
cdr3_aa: CASSLGGTAPGNTQYF

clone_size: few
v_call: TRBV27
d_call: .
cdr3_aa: CASSPGGGAWGPQHF

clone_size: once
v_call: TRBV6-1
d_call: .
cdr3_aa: CASSEYNSPLHF

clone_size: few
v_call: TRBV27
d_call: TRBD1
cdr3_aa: CASSLLGQGEQPQHF

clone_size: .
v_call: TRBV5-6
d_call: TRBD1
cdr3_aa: CASSLRSGGGYTF

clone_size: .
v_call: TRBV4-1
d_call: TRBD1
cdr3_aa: CASSQNPPMTGSWDTIYF

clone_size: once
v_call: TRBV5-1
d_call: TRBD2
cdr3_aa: CASSFRKRGTKDTDTQYF

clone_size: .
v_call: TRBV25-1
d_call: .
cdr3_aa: CASSEYQGMETQYF

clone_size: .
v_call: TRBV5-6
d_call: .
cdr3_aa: CASSSGPNPLNYGYTF

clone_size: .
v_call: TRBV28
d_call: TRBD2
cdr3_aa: CASSLPGLYSYEQYF

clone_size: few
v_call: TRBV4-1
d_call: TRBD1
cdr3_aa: CASSYRGADTQYF

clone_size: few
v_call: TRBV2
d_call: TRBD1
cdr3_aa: CASSLGTGGRSTF

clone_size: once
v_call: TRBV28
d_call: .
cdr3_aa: CASSLDGAGSYEQYF

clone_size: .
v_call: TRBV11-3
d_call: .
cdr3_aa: CASSLEKGRTGELFF

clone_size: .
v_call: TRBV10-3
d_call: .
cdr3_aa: CAISESGGAAKNIQYF

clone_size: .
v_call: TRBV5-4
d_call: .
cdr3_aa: CASSLRESRYF

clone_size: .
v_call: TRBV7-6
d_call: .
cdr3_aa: CASSTTGRTEAFF

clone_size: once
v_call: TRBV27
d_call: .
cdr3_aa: CASSQGSAPYEQYF

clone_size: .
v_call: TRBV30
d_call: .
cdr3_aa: CAWSVGGVPSQHF

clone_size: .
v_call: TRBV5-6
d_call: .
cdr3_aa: CASSLPYPGRDYGYTF

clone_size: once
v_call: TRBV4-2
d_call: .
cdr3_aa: CASSRPPGSYNEQFF

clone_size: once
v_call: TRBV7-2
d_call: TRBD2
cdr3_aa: CASSLDGLANTGELFF

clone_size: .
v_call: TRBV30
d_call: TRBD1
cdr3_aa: CAWSVAGGSSGNTIYF

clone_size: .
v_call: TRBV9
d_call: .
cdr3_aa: CASSAQALEGNEQFF

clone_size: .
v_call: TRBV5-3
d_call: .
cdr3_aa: CARSLTQGIGNTF

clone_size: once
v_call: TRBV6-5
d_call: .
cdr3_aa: CASSRPRVGEQYF

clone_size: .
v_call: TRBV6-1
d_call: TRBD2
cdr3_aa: CATFPKAGGYNEQFF

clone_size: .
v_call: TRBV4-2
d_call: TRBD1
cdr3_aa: CASSQEEGQNFEGYEQYF

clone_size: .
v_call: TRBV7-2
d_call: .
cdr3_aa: CASSLGGYGYTF

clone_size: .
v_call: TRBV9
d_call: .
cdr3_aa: CASSVAGGEAFF

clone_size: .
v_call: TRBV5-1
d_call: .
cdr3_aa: CASSEGSTEAFF

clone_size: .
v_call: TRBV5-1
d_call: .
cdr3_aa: CASSRGGAEETQYF